These 29 T cell receptor beta chains were sequenced from one sample in a study of blood T cell repertoires in COVID-19. Generated by immunoSEQ multiplex PCR, the TCRdb table keeps only in-frame clones and is missing some. The sample carries about 480,000 clones, roughly 90% recorded once. What was sequenced was PBMCs or T cells enriched from blood (not recorded which). The receptors were gathered from a woman aged 40 to 55 who had recovered from COVID-19.

The chain is built from TRBV12-3 or TRBV12-4 and TRBJ2-1; tentative D call: TRBD2 (5 bases). Trimming took off 2 bases at V and 9 bases at J, with 8 bases between the two ends. This CDR3 is 12 amino acids long. The CDR3 reads CASSLTAAEQFF. The CDR3 DNA reads TGTGCCAGCAGTTTAACAGCGGCTGAGCAGTTCTTC.

This clone was observed once. The gene calls are TRBV5-5 and TRBJ1-5, with D unresolved. The germline V gene has CDR1 SGHKS and CDR2 YYEKEE (reference sequence). Trimming removed 4 bases at V and 6 bases at J, with 17 bases between. CDR3 length equals 15 residues. The CDR3, as DNA: TGTGCCAGCAGCGAGGAAGTGCAGACTGGTCAGCCCCAGCATTTT. Amino acids: CASSEEVQTGQPQHF.

This chain connects TRBV5-5 to TRBJ1-2; D not certain. Germline V CDR1 and CDR2: SGHKS, YYEKEE (reference sequence). The CDR3 loop spans 14 amino acids. The V end was cut by 4 bases, the J end by 8 bases, with 18 bases between. The CDR3 sequence: CASSHPPTEIGYTF. The CDR3 coding sequence is TGTGCCAGCAGCCACCCGCCCACGGAGATAGGCTACACCTTC.

This sequence joins TRBV6-2 or TRBV6-3 and TRBJ1-1, with D unresolved. Germline loops: CDR1 MNHEY, CDR2 SVGEGT. CDR3 length: 18 residues. Between the trimmed V and J ends, which lost 2 bases and 1 base, there was a span of 20 bases. The CDR3 region has the DNA TGTGCCAGCAGTTACCCCCGTTCGCCGGACGGGAGGAACACTGAAGCTTTCTTT. This translates into CASSYPRSPDGRNTEAFF.

The CDR3 protein is CASSGTDRGNEQFF. DNA of the CDR3: TGTGCCAGCAGTGGGACTGACAGGGGAAATGAGCAGTTCTTC. This chain joins TRBV28 and TRBJ2-1; 8 bases align to TRBD1. Trimming removed 5 bases from V and 7 bases from J; junction bases left unmatched: 7. The CDR3 runs 14 residues. The germline V gene has CDR1 MDHEN and CDR2 SYDVKM.

The chain is built from TRBV5-6 and TRBJ1-2; the match to TRBD1 covers 9 bases. J lost 5 bases, V lost 0 bases, and 5 bases had no gene match. The CDR3 has 15 residues. From germline, CDR1 is SGHDT and CDR2 YYEEEE. CDR3 DNA: TGTGCCAGCAGCTTGGGACAGGGGGTTAGATATGGCTACACCTTC. Its protein is CASSLGQGVRYGYTF.

The CDR3 loop reads CATREASKGGYTF. The DNA of the CDR3 is TGTGCCACCCGGGAGGCCTCAAAGGGTGGCTACACCTTC. The chain joins TRBV19 to TRBJ1-2, with unresolved D. Germline CDR1 is LNHDA and CDR2 is SQIVND (reference sequence). Between the trimmed V and J ends, which lost 10 bases and 7 bases, there was a span of 19 bases. The CDR3 runs 13 residues.

The genes are TRBV19 and TRBJ1-1, with 8 nucleotides matching TRBD1. From germline, CDR1 is LNHDA and CDR2 SQIVND (reference sequence). The CDR3 has 13 residues. V was clipped by 6 bases and J by 10 bases; unmatched bases: 10. As DNA, the CDR3 is TGTGCCAGTAGCAAAGGGACAGGCCACGGAGCTTTCTTT. Its protein product is CASSKGTGHGAFF. The full variable domain, rest sourced from reference TRBV19 and TRBJ1-1, is DGGITQSPKYLFRKEGQNVTLSCEQNLNHDAMYWYRQDPGQGLRLIYYSQIVNDFQKGDIAEGYSVSREKKESFPLTVTSAQKNPTAFYLCASSKGTGHGAFFGQGTRLTVV.

V and J are TRBV7-6 and TRBJ2-5; 11 nucleotides line up with TRBD2. Germline loops: CDR1 SGHVS, CDR2 FNYEAQ. Germline trimming cut 3 bases from V and 4 bases from J; bases unmatched to any gene: 10. The CDR3 totals 17 residues. The CDR3 region has the DNA TGTGCCAGCAGCTTCATGCCGAGACTAGCGGGAATAGAGACCCAGTACTTC. Translated: CASSFMPRLAGIETQYF. Supplemented by reference TRBV7-6 and TRBJ2-5, the full variable domain reads GAGVSQSPRYKVTKRGQDVALRCDPISGHVSLYWYRQALGQGPEFLTYFNYEAQQDKSGLPNDRFSAERPEGSISTLTIQRTEQRDSAMYRCASSFMPRLAGIETQYFGPGTRLLVL.

A few counts support this clone. The chain employs TRBV2 and TRBJ2-7; 7 nucleotides align to TRBD2. CDR3 size: 14 residues. Germline V lookup: CDR1 SNHLY, CDR2 FYNNEI. V lost 6 bases to trimming and J lost 4 bases; unmatched junction nucleotides: 9. CDR3 amino acids: CASSPTGLSYEQYF. The CDR3 DNA reads as TGTGCCAGCAGCCCGACGGGACTATCGTACGAGCAGTACTTC.

The chain is built from TRBV11-2 and TRBJ2-7; D uncertain. The V gene's germline CDR1 is SGHAT and CDR2 FQNNGV. The CDR3 covers 14 residues. The V end lost 3 bases, the J end lost 1 base, and 10 bases lay between the germline ends. The CDR3 sequence is CASSFGSKSYEQYF. For the CDR3, the DNA is TGTGCCAGCAGCTTTGGTTCTAAATCCTACGAGCAGTACTTC.

The chain has TRBV2 and TRBJ1-5, with a possible D match to TRBD1 (6 bases). Germline assignment: CDR1 SNHLY and CDR2 FYNNEI. Trimming pared 4 bases from V and 1 base from J, leaving 14 bases between. The CDR3 is 16 amino acids. The CDR3 is CASSGSGGWSNQPQHF. The DNA of the CDR3 is TGTGCCAGCAGTGGTTCGGGGGGCTGGAGCAATCAGCCCCAGCATTTT. Based on the CDR3 plus reference TRBV2 and TRBJ1-5, the full variable domain is EPEVTQTPSHQVTQMGQEVILRCVPISNHLYFYWYRQILGQKVEFLVSFYNNEISEKSEIFDDQFSVERPDGSNFTLKIRSTKLEDSAMYFCASSGSGGWSNQPQHFGDGTRLSIL.

The chain combines TRBV18 with TRBJ1-1; D is undetermined. Deletions cut 3 bases from V and 5 bases from J, with 13 bases between. Germline CDR1 is KGHSH and CDR2 is LQKENI. The CDR3 is made up of 14 amino acids. CDR3 DNA: TGTGCCAGCTCACCGGCCGTAGACGGGACTGAAGCTTTCTTT. Encoded protein: CASSPAVDGTEAFF.

The chain uses TRBV4-3 and TRBJ2-1; unclear D gene. Trimming removed 1 base at V and 0 bases at J, with 16 bases between. CDR1 LGHNA and CDR2 YSLEER come from the germline V gene. The CDR3 sequence is 18 residues long. CDR3 in DNA: TGCGCCAGCAGCCAAGTGTCCGCGTCCCGTACCTCCTACAATGAGCAGTTCTTC. This sequence encodes CASSQVSASRTSYNEQFF.

The rearrangement links TRBV5-5 to TRBJ2-1; TRBD2 matches at 7 bases. CDR1 and CDR2 (germline): SGHKS, YYEKEE (reference sequence). The CDR3 extends over 14 amino acids. Trimming at V came to 1 base and at J to 9 bases, leaving 7 bases not matched to a gene. The CDR3 sequence: CASSLQRGVGEQFF. The CDR3 coding sequence is TGTGCCAGCAGCTTGCAACGGGGGGTGGGTGAGCAGTTCTTC.

This chain uses TRBV5-6 with TRBJ1-2, with TRBD1 as a possible D gene (6 bases). Germline V gene data show CDR1 as SGHDT and CDR2 as YYEEEE. This CDR3 is built from 15 residues. V shed 4 bases and J shed 5 bases, with 18 bases lying between them. DNA for the CDR3: TGTGCCAGCAGCGCGGGCAGGGGACTATGGTATGGCTACACCTTC. Protein sequence: CASSAGRGLWYGYTF. Complete variable domain (other parts from reference TRBV5-6 and TRBJ1-2): DAGVTQSPTHLIKTRGQQVTLRCSPKSGHDTVSWYQQALGQGPQFIFQYYEEEERQRGNFPDRFSGHQFPNYSSELNVNALLLGDSALYLCASSAGRGLWYGYTFGSGTRLTVV.

The chain joins TRBV11-2 to TRBJ2-1; 9 nucleotides line up with TRBD1. This CDR3 has 15 residues. V shed 5 bases, J shed 2 bases, and the junction held 4 bases outside the gene matches. Germline CDR1 reads SGHAT; CDR2 reads FQNNGV. CDR3: CASSTGQGTYNEQFF. For the CDR3, the DNA is TGTGCCAGCAGCACAGGACAGGGGACCTACAATGAGCAGTTCTTC.

The V call is TRBV5-1, the J call TRBJ1-3; 10 bases are a match to TRBD1. Germline V CDR1 and CDR2: SGHRS, YFSETQ. The trim removed 5 bases at V and 1 base at J, leaving 3 bases unmatched. The CDR3 spans 15 residues. Here the CDR3 reads CASRGTGASGNTIYF. The CDR3 coding sequence is TGCGCCAGCAGGGGGACAGGGGCATCTGGAAACACCATATATTTT.

The chain joins TRBV30 to TRBJ1-3; D may be TRBD1 (6 bases). The ends were cut back, 0 bases at V and 2 bases at J, with 14 bases in the middle. CDR1 and CDR2 from the germline V gene are GTSNPN and SVGIG (reference sequence). This CDR3 has 16 residues. The CDR3 here is CAWSVPGAFTGNTIYF. The DNA for the CDR3 is TGTGCCTGGAGTGTTCCAGGGGCCTTTACTGGAAACACCATATATTTT.

This sequence joins TRBV6-5 and TRBJ2-3; 8 positions agree with TRBD1. V lost 6 bases to trimming and J lost 2 bases; unmatched junction nucleotides: 7. The CDR3 has 15 amino acids. Germline values: CDR1 MNHEY, CDR2 SVGAGI. In nucleotides, the CDR3 is TGTGCCAGCAGGAAACAGGGGGACCCCACAGATACGCAGTATTTT. As protein: CASRKQGDPTDTQYF.

V is TRBV4-3 and J is TRBJ1-4, with D tentatively TRBD1 (5 bases). CDR1 and CDR2 from the germline V gene are LGHNA and YSLEER. V gave up 4 bases and J gave up 3 bases, with 12 bases separating them. There are 15 residues in the CDR3. The CDR3 DNA reads as TGCGCCAGCAGCCGCGGGGGGGTCTCTAATGAAAAACTGTTTTTT. Encoded protein: CASSRGGVSNEKLFF.

This clone was picked up a small number of times. This chain uses TRBV4-1 with TRBJ2-7, with 7 bases identical to TRBD1. The CDR3 consists of 17 residues. Germline V gene data show CDR1 as MGHRA and CDR2 as YSYEKL. The V gene end was trimmed by 4 bases and the J gene end by 2 bases; junction bases not matched to a gene: 14. The CDR3 DNA reads as TGCGCCAGCAGCCTGGGGCAGACAGGGTTCGGGGCCTACGAGCAGTACTTC. Its translation: CASSLGQTGFGAYEQYF.

This clone was detected only once. V gene TRBV30 combines with J gene TRBJ2-1; 11 bases fit TRBD2. V gave up 1 base and J gave up 7 bases; unmatched junction bases: 9. Germline V gene lookup returns CDR1 GTSNPN and CDR2 SVGIG (reference sequence). The CDR3 sequence is 16 residues long. The CDR3 protein is CAWSAAASGRINEQFF. The CDR3 nucleotides are TGTGCCTGGAGTGCCGCTGCTAGCGGGAGGATTAATGAGCAGTTCTTC.

The chain couples TRBV3-1 (or the pseudogene TRBV3-2) to TRBJ1-1; D is possibly TRBD1 (6 bases). The CDR3 runs to 15 residues. Germline-derived CDR1 and CDR2 are LGHDT and YNNKEL (reference sequence). V was pared by 3 bases and J by 0 bases, with 11 bases between. CDR3 coding DNA: TGTGCCAGCAGCCACTGGACAGCCTTGAACACTGAAGCTTTCTTT. This translates into CASSHWTALNTEAFF.

V and J are TRBV27 and TRBJ2-2, with a weak D call TRBD1 (6 bases). Germline loops: CDR1 MNHEY, CDR2 SMNVEV (reference sequence). The length of the CDR3 is 16 residues. V gave up 5 bases and J gave up 1 base, with 14 bases separating them. The DNA of the CDR3 is TGTGCCAGCAGTCCCTCGACAGGAGAGAACACCGGGGAGCTGTTTTTT. Its protein is CASSPSTGENTGELFF.

The chain joins TRBV11-3 to TRBJ1-3; D unclear. Germline assignment: CDR1 SGHNT and CDR2 YENEEA. The length of the CDR3 is 16 residues. Deletions cut 1 base from V and 0 bases from J, with 10 bases between. Here the CDR3 reads CASSLVTRISGNTIYF. CDR3 nucleotide sequence: TGTGCCAGCAGCTTAGTTACGCGGATCTCTGGAAACACCATATATTTT.

The chain recombines TRBV29-1 with TRBJ2-3; 9 bases align to TRBD1. V shed 6 bases, J shed 4 bases, and the junction held 8 bases outside the gene matches. The CDR3 runs to 14 residues. Germline V gives CDR1 SQVTM, CDR2 ANQGSEA. As DNA, the CDR3 is TGCAGCGTGGGGGGACAGGGTTGGGCAGATACGCAGTATTTT. Its protein product is CSVGGQGWADTQYF.

This clone was seen only a few times. This rearrangement joins TRBV11-2 to TRBJ2-1; possibly TRBD1 for D (6 bases). V lost 1 base and J lost 6, with 10 bases in between. CDR3 length: 14 residues. Germline V gives CDR1 SGHAT, CDR2 FQNNGV. CDR3 amino acids: CASSLAPGVNEQFF. CDR3 nucleotide sequence: TGTGCCAGCAGCTTAGCCCCAGGGGTCAATGAGCAGTTCTTC.

This clone showed up just once. V usage is TRBV18 and J usage is TRBJ2-5; D might be TRBD2 (5 bases). Trimming removed 1 base at V and 1 base at J, with 10 bases between. The CDR3 length is 15 residues. Germline values: CDR1 KGHSH, CDR2 LQKENI. The CDR3 DNA follows: TGTGCCAGCTCACCACAGGCGGGCTCCCAAGAGACCCAGTACTTC. This codes for CASSPQAGSQETQYF.